The T cell receptor (beta chain) described here comes from a study of OX40 agonist ivuxolimab in advanced cancers. This clone was counted a single time. Repertoires were generated with immunoSEQ multiplex PCR, while TCRdb's copy carries only in-frame clones and drops some. This sample has more than 80,000 clones, with approximately 93% found just once. Samples were taken at baseline and on day 1 of cycles 4 and 7. The CDR3 sequence is 11 residues long. The germline V gene encodes CDR1 SQVTM and CDR2 ANQGSEA. The V gene lost 1 base and the J gene lost 6 bases, with 5 bases spanning the gap. Here the sequenced sample was CD4+ or CD8+ T cells sorted from blood, taken in a trial of the OX40 agonist ivuxolimab. The TCR comes from an adult with an advanced solid tumor such as melanoma, head and neck, liver or kidney cancer. This chain links TRBV29-1 with TRBJ2-3; D remains ambiguous. In nucleotides, the CDR3 is TGCAGCGTTGAAGTTTGGGATACGCAGTATTTT. This codes for CSVEVWDTQYF.